Listed below are T cell receptor beta chains from one sample, sequenced in a study of human T cells and chemical hapten exposure. MiXCR, run by TCRdb on the RACE reads, gives a single entry per CDR3 protein. There are 250,000 or so distinct CDR3 sequences in the sample; almost 8% occur only once, and approximately 1.2% lies in the top ten. The sample consisted of whole blood, taken in connection with sensitization to the hapten diphenylcyclopropenone (DPC). The source is a man younger than 35 with alopecia areata. Some clones in this sample may be carry-over from other donors' samples. Each CDR3 is given with its conserved first and last residue. A D gene is named only where the DNA matches it firmly. Clone size, where shown, is once, few, many, or a class for clones that have expanded.

J gene | V gene | D gene | clone size | CDR3 DNA | CDR3 protein
TRBJ2-1 | TRBV11-3 | NA | many | TGTGCCAGCAGCCCCAATAGGGTTTCGGTATACAATGAGCAGTTCTTC | CASSPNRVSVYNEQFF
TRBJ1-1 | TRBV20-1 | TRBD1 | NA | TGCAGTGCTAGAGAAATTGGGACAGGGGGTCGAACTGAAGCTTTCTTT | CSAREIGTGGRTEAFF
TRBJ1-4 | TRBV7-2 | NA | NA | TGTGCCAGCAGCTTGGGACGATCTGAAAAACTGTTTTTT | CASSLGRSEKLFF
TRBJ2-2 | TRBV7-9 | NA | many | TGTGCCAGCAGCTTAGTCGGCAGGAGATTACAGGTCGCCGGGGAGCTGTTTTTT | CASSLVGRRLQVAGELFF
TRBJ1-2 | TRBV7-9 | NA | NA | TGTGCCAGCAGCTTAGATTTGGCAGGGGCAAACGGCTACACCTTC | CASSLDLAGANGYTF
TRBJ2-5 | TRBV4-1 | TRBD1 | NA | TGCGCCAGCAGCAGCCGACAGGGTCGAGAGACCCAGTACTTC | CASSSRQGRETQYF
TRBJ1-2 | TRBV6-5 | NA | few | TGTGCCAGCAGTGACCCAGACGGGATCCATGGCTACACCTTC | CASSDPDGIHGYTF
TRBJ2-7 | TRBV15 | NA | NA | TGTGCCACCAGCAGAGAAGGGTCTGGTACCATAGTCTACGAGCAGTACTTC | CATSREGSGTIVYEQYF
TRBJ1-5 | TRBV6-2/TRBV6-3 | TRBD1 | NA | TGTGCCAGCAGTCCCGACAGGGAAGCGGCGAGCAATCAGCCCCAGCATTTT | CASSPDREAASNQPQHF
TRBJ1-1 | TRBV6-4 | NA | NA | TGTGCCAGCAGTGAGAGTAGTCAGTTCGGCAGTTTAACTTTCTTT | CASSESSQFGSLTFF
TRBJ1-4 | TRBV6-6 | NA | NA | TGTGCCAGCACCTTACTCCGCAGGGAGGGAGAAAAACTGTTTTTT | CASTLLRREGEKLFF
TRBJ1-5 | TRBV27 | TRBD1 | many | TGTGCCAGCAGTTTTGGGACAGGGGGCAATCAGCCCCAGCATTTT | CASSFGTGGNQPQHF
TRBJ1-6 | TRBV18 | NA | few | TGTGCCAGCTCACCGACGGATGATAATTCACCCCTCCACTTT | CASSPTDDNSPLHF
TRBJ2-7 | TRBV7-8 | NA | few | TGTGCCAGCAGCTTACCTAGAGGATCAGCGAACCCCTACGAGCAGTACTTC | CASSLPRGSANPYEQYF
TRBJ2-3 | TRBV6-5 | NA | NA | TGTGCCAGCAGTTACTCTCCAGCTAGCACAGATACGCAGTATTTT | CASSYSPASTDTQYF
TRBJ1-1 | TRBV28 | NA | many | TGTGCCAGCAGGAGACAGGCGGGGGCTACTGAAGCTTTCTTT | CASRRQAGATEAFF